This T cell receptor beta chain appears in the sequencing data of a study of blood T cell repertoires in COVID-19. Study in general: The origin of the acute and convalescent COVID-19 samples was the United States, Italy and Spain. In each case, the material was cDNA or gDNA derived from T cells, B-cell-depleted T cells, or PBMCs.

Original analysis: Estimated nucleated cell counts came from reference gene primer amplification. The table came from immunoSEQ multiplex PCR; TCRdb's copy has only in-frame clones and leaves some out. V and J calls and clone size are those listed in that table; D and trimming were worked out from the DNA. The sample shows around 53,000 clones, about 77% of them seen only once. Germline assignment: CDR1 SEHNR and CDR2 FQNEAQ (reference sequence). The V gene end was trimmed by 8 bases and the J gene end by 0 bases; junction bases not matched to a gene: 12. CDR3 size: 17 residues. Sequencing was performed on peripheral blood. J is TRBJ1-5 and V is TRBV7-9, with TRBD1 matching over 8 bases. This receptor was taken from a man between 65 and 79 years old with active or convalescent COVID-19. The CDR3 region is CASCFFSGTGSNQPQHF. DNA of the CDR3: TGTGCCAGCTGTTTTTTCTCCGGGACAGGTAGCAATCAGCCCCAGCATTTT. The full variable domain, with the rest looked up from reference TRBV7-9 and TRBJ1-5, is DTGVSQNPRHKITKRGQNVTFRCDPISEHNRLYWYRQTLGQGPEFLTYFQNEAQLEKSRLLSDRFSAERPKGSFSTLEIQRTEQGDSAMYLCASCFFSGTGSNQPQHFGDGTRLSIL.